Detailed here is one T cell receptor (beta chain). The sample originates from a study of T cell clones after liver transplantation. Study information: Samples came from ITN030ST, which attempted immunosuppression withdrawal within 2 years of liver transplantation. Samples came pre-transplant, pre-randomization before withdrawal, and post-randomization after withdrawal ended. Tolerance: complete withdrawal held at least one year, liver enzymes staying within twice normal.

Libraries were prepared by immunoSEQ multiplex PCR; TCRdb keeps only in-frame clonotypes and omits some of them. The sample holds roughly 100,000 clones; about 80% are singletons and the top ten take less than 3%. Unstimulated PBMCs were sorted into CD3+CD4+ and CD3+CD8+ populations. This CDR3 is built from 13 residues. From germline, CDR1 is MNHNS and CDR2 SASEGT. V was cut by 4 bases and J by 2 bases, with 9 bases left in between. This rearrangement joins TRBV6-1 to TRBJ2-7; D is possibly TRBD1 (5 bases). The source of this sequence is a human patient who received a liver transplant. Part of the T cells may come from the graft donor. The sequenced sample was CD4+ T cells from blood, obtained 45 to 50 months after liver transplant. The CDR3: CASSGGRAYEQYF. In DNA, the CDR3 is TGTGCCAGCAGTGGGGGCAGGGCCTACGAGCAGTACTTC.